This T cell receptor (beta chain) appears in the sequencing data of a study of blood T cell repertoires in COVID-19. Across the whole study: Donors in the United States, Italy and Spain gave samples during acute or convalescent COVID-19. PBMCs, B-cell-depleted T cells, or T cells provided the cDNA or gDNA that made up the material.

Trimming left V 0 bases short and J 5 bases short, with 14 bases between. The CDR3 sequence is 15 residues long. CDR1 and CDR2 (germline): LGHNA, YNFKEQ. Original processing notes: Using reference gene primer amplification, nucleated cell counts were estimated. Assay: immunoSEQ multiplex PCR; the TCRdb copy retains only in-frame clones and omits some. V and J calls and clone size are those listed in that table; D and trimming were worked out from the DNA. The table records 150,000 to 200,000 clones, 86% of them present only once. Sequenced material: peripheral blood. The sequence came from a man younger than 30 with acute or convalescent COVID-19. The gene calls are TRBV4-2 and TRBJ2-7; D is perhaps TRBD1 (6 bases). CDR3 region: CASSQELGRGHEQYF. CDR3 in DNA: TGTGCCAGCAGCCAAGAGTTGGGCAGGGGCCACGAGCAGTACTTC.